These T cell receptor beta chains were read from a single sample in a study of sequential checkpoint blockade in melanoma. Data came from immunoSEQ multiplex PCR; TCRdb stores just in-frame clones and leaves some out. Among around 18,000 clones listed, roughly two thirds were seen once. Sequencing used CD8+ T cells sorted from blood (inferred from file names), obtained from a patient given nivolumab and ipilimumab in sequence. These receptors were collected from a human donor with melanoma. CDR3s include the opening cysteine and the closing phenylalanine or tryptophan. Fields, in order: V gene, D gene, clone size, J gene, CDR3 protein, CDR3 DNA. The D gene is left open where the match is weak. Rows may omit the clone size; those that give it use once, few, many or a size class.

v_gene: TRBV7-9; d_gene: .; abundance: .; j_gene: TRBJ1-4; CDR3aa: CASTAGQFNEKLFF; CDR3nt: TGTGCCAGCACCGCGGGGCAGTTTAATGAAAAACTGTTTTTT
v_gene: TRBV5-6; d_gene: .; abundance: once; j_gene: TRBJ1-2; CDR3aa: CASSLVSVVYGYTF; CDR3nt: TGTGCCAGCAGCTTGGTTTCGGTTGTCTATGGCTACACCTTC
v_gene: TRBV7-9; d_gene: .; abundance: .; j_gene: TRBJ2-1; CDR3aa: CASSREGGAEQFF; CDR3nt: TGTGCCAGCAGCCGCGAGGGGGGGGCTGAGCAGTTCTTC
v_gene: TRBV5-6; d_gene: TRBD1; abundance: .; j_gene: TRBJ2-1; CDR3aa: CASSPGTAHEQFF; CDR3nt: TGTGCCAGCAGCCCGGGGACAGCCCATGAGCAGTTCTTC
v_gene: TRBV12-5; d_gene: TRBD1; abundance: .; j_gene: TRBJ2-1; CDR3aa: CASGLVGTGDTEQFF; CDR3nt: TGTGCTAGTGGTTTGGTCGGGACAGGGGATACTGAGCAGTTCTTC
v_gene: TRBV13; d_gene: .; abundance: .; j_gene: TRBJ2-7; CDR3aa: CASSDSRYEQYF; CDR3nt: TGTGCCAGCAGCGACTCGCGCTACGAGCAGTACTTC
v_gene: TRBV10-2; d_gene: TRBD1; abundance: .; j_gene: TRBJ2-1; CDR3aa: CASDSIGRDSDYNEQFF; CDR3nt: TGCGCCAGCGACAGTATCGGCCGGGACAGTGATTACAATGAGCAGTTCTTC
v_gene: TRBV7-9; d_gene: .; abundance: .; j_gene: TRBJ2-3; CDR3aa: CASSPPIGTDTQYF; CDR3nt: TGTGCCAGCAGCCCCCCGATCGGTACAGATACGCAGTATTTT
v_gene: TRBV7-9; d_gene: .; abundance: .; j_gene: TRBJ1-2; CDR3aa: CASSLGGSNGYTF; CDR3nt: TGTGCCAGCAGCTTAGGAGGGAGCAATGGCTACACCTTC
v_gene: TRBV15; d_gene: TRBD1; abundance: .; j_gene: TRBJ1-4; CDR3aa: CATSGDRTTNEKLFF; CDR3nt: TGTGCCACCAGCGGGGACAGGACAACTAATGAAAAACTGTTTTTT
v_gene: TRBV28; d_gene: TRBD1; abundance: .; j_gene: TRBJ1-5; CDR3aa: CASSPGQGSTRNQPQHF; CDR3nt: TGTGCCAGCAGTCCGGGACAGGGGAGCACGCGCAATCAGCCCCAGCATTTT
v_gene: TRBV6-5; d_gene: .; abundance: .; j_gene: TRBJ2-2; CDR3aa: CASSYSGEPGELFF; CDR3nt: TGTGCCAGCAGTTACTCAGGAGAGCCCGGGGAGCTGTTTTTT
v_gene: TRBV7-9; d_gene: TRBD1; abundance: .; j_gene: TRBJ2-3; CDR3aa: CASSLGTGGTSNTQYF; CDR3nt: TGTGCCAGCAGCTTAGGTACAGGGGGCACGTCGAATACGCAGTATTTT
v_gene: TRBV4-1; d_gene: .; abundance: .; j_gene: TRBJ2-3; CDR3aa: CASSQDLDTQYF; CDR3nt: TGCGCCAGCAGCCAAGACTTGGATACGCAGTATTTT
v_gene: TRBV4-3; d_gene: .; abundance: .; j_gene: TRBJ2-2; CDR3aa: CASSLGLLGTGELFF; CDR3nt: TGCGCCAGCAGCCTGGGACTCCTGGGCACCGGGGAGCTGTTTTTT